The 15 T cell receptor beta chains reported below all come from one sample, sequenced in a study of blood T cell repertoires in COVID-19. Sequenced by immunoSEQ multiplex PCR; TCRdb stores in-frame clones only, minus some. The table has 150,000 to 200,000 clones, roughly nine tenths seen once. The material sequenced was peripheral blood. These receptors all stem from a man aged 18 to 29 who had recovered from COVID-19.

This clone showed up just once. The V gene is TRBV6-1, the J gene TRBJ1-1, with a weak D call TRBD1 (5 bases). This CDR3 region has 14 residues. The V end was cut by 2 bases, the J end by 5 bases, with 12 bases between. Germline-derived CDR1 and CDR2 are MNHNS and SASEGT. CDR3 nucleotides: TGTGCCAGCAGTGAAATGGGGGGGTGGACTGAAGCTTTCTTT. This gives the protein CASSEMGGWTEAFF.

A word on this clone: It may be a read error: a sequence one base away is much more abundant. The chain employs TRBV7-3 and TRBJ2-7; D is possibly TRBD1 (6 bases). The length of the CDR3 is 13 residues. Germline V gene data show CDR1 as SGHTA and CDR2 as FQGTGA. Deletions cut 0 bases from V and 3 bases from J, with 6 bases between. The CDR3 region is CASSLTGGYEQYF. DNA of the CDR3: TGTGCCAGCAGCTTAACAGGGGGCTACGAGCAGTACTTC.

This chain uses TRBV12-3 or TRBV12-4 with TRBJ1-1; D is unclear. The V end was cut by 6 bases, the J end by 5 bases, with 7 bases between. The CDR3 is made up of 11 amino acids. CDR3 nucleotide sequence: TGTGCCAGCAGGTCTCAGACTGAAGCTTTCTTT. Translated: CASRSQTEAFF.

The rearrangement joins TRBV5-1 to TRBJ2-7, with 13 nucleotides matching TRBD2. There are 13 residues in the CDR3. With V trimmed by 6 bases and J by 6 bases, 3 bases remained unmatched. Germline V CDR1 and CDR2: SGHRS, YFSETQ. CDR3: CASTGLAGAEQYF. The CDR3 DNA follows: TGCGCCAGCACCGGACTAGCGGGAGCCGAGCAGTACTTC.

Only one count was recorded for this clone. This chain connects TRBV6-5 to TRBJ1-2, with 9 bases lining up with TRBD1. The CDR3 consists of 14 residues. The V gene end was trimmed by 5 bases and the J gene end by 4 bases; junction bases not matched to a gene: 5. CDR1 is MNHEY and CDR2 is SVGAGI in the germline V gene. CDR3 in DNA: TGTGCCAGCAGTCCGGGACAGGGCCTCTATGGCTACACCTTC. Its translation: CASSPGQGLYGYTF.

The CDR3 bases are TGCGCCAGCAGCCAACTCCGGGACACATCCTACGAGCAGTACTTC. This gives the protein CASSQLRDTSYEQYF. The rearrangement links TRBV4-3 to TRBJ2-7, with D possibly being TRBD1 (6 bases). Deletions cut 2 bases from V and 1 base from J, with 12 bases between. Germline lookup yields CDR1 LGHNA and CDR2 YSLEER. This CDR3 contains 15 residues.

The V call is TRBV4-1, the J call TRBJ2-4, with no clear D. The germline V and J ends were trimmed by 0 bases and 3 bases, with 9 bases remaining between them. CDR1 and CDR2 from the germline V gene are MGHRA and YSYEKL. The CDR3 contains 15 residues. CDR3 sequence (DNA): TGCGCCAGCAGCCAAGATCTAGAGTACAAAAACATTCAGTACTTC. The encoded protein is CASSQDLEYKNIQYF.

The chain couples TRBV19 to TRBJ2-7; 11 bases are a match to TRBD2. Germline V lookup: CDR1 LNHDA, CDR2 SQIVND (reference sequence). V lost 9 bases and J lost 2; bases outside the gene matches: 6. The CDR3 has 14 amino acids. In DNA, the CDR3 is TGTGCCAGCCTAGGGACTAGCGGACCCTACGAGCAGTACTTC. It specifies CASLGTSGPYEQYF.

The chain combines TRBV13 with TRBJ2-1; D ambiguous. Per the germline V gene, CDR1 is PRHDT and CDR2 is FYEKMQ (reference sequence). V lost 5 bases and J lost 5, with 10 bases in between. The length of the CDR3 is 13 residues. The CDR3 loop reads CASSPYSHNEQFF. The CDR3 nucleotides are TGTGCCAGCAGCCCCTACTCACACAATGAGCAGTTCTTC.

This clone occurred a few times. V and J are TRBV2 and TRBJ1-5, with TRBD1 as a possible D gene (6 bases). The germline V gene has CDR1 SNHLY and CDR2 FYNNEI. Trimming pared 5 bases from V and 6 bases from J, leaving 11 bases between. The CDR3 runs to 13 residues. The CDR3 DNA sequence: TGTGCCAGCAGTAAAGACAGGACTCAGCCCCAGCATTTT. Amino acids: CASSKDRTQPQHF.

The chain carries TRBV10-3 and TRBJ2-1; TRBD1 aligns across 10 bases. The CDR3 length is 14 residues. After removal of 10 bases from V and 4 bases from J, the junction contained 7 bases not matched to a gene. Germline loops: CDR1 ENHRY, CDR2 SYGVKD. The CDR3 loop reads CATTRQGAYNEQFF. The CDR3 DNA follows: TGTGCCACCACTCGACAGGGGGCGTACAATGAGCAGTTCTTC.

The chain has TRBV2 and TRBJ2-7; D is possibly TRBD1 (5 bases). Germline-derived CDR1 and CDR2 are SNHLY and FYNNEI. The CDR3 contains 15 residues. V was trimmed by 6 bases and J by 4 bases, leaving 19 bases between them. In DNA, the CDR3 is TGTGCCAGCAGCAGTCAGGGTACCGTCAGTTACGAGCAGTACTTC. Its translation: CASSSQGTVSYEQYF.

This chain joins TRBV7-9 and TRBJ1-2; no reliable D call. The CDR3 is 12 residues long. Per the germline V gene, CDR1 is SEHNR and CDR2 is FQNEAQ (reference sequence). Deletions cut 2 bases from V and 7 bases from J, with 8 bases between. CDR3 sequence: CASSLPGRGYTF. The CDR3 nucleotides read TGTGCCAGCAGCTTACCAGGTCGTGGCTACACCTTC.

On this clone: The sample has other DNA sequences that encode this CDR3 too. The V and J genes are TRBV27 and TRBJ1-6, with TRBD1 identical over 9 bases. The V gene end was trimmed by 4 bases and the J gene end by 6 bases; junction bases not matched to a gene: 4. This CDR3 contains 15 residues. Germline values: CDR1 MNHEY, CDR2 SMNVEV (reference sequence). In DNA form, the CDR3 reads TGTGCCAGCAGTTCACAGGGGGCCGGTAATTCACCCCTCCACTTT. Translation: CASSSQGAGNSPLHF.

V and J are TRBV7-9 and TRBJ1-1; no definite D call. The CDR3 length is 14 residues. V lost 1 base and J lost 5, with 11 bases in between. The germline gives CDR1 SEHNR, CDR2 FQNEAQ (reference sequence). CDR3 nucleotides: TGTGCCAGCAGCTTAGACCTCGGGGAGACTGAAGCTTTCTTT. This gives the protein CASSLDLGETEAFF.